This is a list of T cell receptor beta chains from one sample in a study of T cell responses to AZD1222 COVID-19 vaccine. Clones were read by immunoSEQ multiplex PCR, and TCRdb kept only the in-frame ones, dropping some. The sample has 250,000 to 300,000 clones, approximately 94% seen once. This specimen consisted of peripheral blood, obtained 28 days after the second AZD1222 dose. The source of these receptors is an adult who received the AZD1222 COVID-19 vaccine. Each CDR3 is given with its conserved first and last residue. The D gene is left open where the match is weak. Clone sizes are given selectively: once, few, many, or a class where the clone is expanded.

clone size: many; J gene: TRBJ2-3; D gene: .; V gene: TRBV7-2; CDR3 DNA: TGTGCCAGCAGCTTAGTTGGCGTCGTAGCAGATACGCAGTATTTT; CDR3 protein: CASSLVGVVADTQYF
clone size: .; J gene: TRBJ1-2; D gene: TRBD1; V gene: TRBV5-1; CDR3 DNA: TGCGCCAGCAGCGGGGGGACAGCTCTTTACTATGGCTACACCTTC; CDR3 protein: CASSGGTALYYGYTF
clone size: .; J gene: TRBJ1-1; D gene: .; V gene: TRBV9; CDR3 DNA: TGTGCCAGCAGCCCGAGGAGAGGTACGGACACTGAAGCTTTCTTT; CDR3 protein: CASSPRRGTDTEAFF
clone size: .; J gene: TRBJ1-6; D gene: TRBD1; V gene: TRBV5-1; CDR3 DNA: TGCGCCAGCAGCAGGGCCCAGGGGGGAGGTTCACCCCTCCACTTT; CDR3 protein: CASSRAQGGGSPLHF
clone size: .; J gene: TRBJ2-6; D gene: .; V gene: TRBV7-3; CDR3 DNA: TGTGCCAGCAGCCCACAGGGTACTGGGGCCAACGTCCTGACTTTC; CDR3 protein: CASSPQGTGANVLTF
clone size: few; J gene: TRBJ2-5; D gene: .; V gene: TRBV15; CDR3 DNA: TGTGCCACCAGCCCGGGTCAGATGGAGACCCAGTACTTC; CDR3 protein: CATSPGQMETQYF
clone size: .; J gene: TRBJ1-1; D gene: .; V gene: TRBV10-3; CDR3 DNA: TGTGCCATCAGTGAGTACGGATTCACTGAAGCTTTCTTT; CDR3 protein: CAISEYGFTEAFF
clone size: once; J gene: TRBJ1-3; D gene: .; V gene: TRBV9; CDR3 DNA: TGTGCCAGCAGCGTAGACAACCTCGGGACCATATATTTT; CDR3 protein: CASSVDNLGTIYF
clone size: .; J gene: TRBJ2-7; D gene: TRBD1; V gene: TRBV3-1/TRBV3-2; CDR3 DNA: TGTGCCAGCAGCTGGACAGGGGGCGAGCAGTACTTC; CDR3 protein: CASSWTGGEQYF
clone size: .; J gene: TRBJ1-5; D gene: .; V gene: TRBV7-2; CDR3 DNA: TGTGCCAGCAGCTTACCCGCGGAGTGGCCCCAGCATTTT; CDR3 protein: CASSLPAEWPQHF
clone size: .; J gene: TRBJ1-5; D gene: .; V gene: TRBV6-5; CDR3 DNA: TGTGCCAGCAGTTTAGACTCTTATAGCAATCAGCCCCAGCATTTT; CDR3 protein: CASSLDSYSNQPQHF
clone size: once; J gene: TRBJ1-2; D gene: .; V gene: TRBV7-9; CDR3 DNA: TGTGCCAGCAGCGCACAAAGGAGGGACTATGGCTACACCTTC; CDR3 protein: CASSAQRRDYGYTF
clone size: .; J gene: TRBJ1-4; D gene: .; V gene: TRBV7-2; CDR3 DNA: TGTGCCAGCAGCTTAGTGGTGTCAACTAATGAAAAACTGTTTTTT; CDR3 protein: CASSLVVSTNEKLFF
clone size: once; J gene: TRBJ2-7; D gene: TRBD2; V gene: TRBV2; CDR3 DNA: TGTGCCAGCAGTGAATACGGGGGGGCCTACGAGCAGTACTTC; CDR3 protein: CASSEYGGAYEQYF
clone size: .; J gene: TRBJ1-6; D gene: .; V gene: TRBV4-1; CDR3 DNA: TGCGCCAGCAGCCTCCGCGGGGCTTATAATTCACCCCTCCACTTT; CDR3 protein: CASSLRGAYNSPLHF
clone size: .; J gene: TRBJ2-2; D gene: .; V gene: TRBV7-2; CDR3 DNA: TGTGCCAGCAGCCCCGGGACGAACACCGGGGAGCTGTTTTTT; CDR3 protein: CASSPGTNTGELFF